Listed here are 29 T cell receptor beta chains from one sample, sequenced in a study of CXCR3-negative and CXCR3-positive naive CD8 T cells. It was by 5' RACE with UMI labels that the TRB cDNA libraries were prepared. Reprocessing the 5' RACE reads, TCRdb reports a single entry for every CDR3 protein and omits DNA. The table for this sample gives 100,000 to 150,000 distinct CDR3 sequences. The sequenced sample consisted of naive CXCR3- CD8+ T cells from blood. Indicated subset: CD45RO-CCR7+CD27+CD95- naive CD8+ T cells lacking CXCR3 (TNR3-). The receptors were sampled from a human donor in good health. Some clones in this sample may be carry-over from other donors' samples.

The CDR3 region is CATSAFPTDTQYF. The genes are TRBV24-1 and TRBJ2-3. In germline, CDR1 is KGHDR, CDR2 SFDVKD. This CDR3 has 13 residues.

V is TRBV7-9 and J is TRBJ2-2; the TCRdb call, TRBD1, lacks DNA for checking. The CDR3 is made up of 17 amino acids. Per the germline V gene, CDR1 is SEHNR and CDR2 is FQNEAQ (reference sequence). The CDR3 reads CASTNLAGLKNTGELFF.

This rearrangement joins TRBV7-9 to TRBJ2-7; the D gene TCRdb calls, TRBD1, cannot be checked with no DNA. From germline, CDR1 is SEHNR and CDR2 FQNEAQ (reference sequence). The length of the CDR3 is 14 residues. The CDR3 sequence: CASSHRQTPYEQYF.

This chain's CDR3 is CASSWTGGRAYEQYF. The chain couples TRBV28 to TRBJ2-7; the TCRdb D gene call, TRBD1, has no DNA to confirm it. The CDR3 has 15 residues. Germline assignment: CDR1 MDHEN and CDR2 SYDVKM.

CDR3: CASSLGQGDEQFF. The J gene is TRBJ2-1, the V gene TRBV7-9; TCRdb's D call of TRBD1 is untestable without DNA. Germline V gene lookup returns CDR1 SEHNR and CDR2 FQNEAQ (reference sequence). The length of the CDR3 is 13 residues. Full variable domain (rest looked up from reference TRBV7-9 and TRBJ2-1): DTGVSQNPRHKITKRGQNVTFRCDPISEHNRLYWYRQTLGQGPEFLTYFQNEAQLEKSRLLSDRFSAERPKGSFSTLEIQRTEQGDSAMYLCASSLGQGDEQFFGPGTRLTVL.

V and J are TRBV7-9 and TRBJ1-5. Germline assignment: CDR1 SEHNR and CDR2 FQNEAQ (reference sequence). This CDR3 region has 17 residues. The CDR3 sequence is CASSLAKGRTNYQPQHF.

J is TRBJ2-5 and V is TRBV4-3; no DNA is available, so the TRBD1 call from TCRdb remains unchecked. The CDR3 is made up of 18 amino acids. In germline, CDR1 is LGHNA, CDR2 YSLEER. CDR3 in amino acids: CASSQDRLGRGGWETQYF.

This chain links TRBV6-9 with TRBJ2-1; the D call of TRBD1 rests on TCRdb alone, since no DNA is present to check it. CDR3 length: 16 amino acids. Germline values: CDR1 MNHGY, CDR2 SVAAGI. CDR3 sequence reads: CASSAPNGSSYNEQFF.

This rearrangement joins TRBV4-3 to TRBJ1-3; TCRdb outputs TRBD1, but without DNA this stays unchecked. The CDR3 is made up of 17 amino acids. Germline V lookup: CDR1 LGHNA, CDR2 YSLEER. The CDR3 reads CASSQGSAPSSGNTIYF.

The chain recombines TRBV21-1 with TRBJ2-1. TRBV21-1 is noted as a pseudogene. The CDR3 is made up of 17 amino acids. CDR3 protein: CASSISDCQWTYNEQFF.

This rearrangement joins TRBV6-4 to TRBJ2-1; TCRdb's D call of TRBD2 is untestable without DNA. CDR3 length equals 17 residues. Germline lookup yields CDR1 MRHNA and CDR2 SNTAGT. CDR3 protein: CASSEVLASGGYNEQFF.

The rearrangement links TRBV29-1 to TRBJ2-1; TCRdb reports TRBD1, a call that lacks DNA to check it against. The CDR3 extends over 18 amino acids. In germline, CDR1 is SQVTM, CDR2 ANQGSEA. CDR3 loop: CSVQGGAEIRLSYNEQFF.

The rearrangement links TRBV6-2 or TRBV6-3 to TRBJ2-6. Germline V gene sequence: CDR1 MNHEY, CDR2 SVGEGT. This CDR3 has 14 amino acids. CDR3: CASSKSSGANVLTF.

The CDR3 sequence is CASSAIQLAYQETQYF. The chain joins TRBV25-1 to TRBJ2-5. Looked up from germline, CDR1 is MGHDK and CDR2 is SYGVNS. The CDR3 totals 16 residues.

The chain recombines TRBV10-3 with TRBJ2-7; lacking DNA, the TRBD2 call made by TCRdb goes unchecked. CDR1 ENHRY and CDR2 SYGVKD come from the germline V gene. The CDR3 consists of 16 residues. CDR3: CAISESVWLAGYEQYF.

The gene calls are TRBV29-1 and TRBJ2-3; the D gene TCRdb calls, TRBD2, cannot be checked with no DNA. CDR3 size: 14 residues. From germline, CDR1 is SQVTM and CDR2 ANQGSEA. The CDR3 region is CSVDGGPRTDTQYF.

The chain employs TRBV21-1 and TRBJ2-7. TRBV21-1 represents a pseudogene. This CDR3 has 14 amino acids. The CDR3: CARIISASAYGQYF.

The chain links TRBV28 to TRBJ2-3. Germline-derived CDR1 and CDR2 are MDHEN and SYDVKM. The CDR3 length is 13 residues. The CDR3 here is CASSSVSTDTQYF.

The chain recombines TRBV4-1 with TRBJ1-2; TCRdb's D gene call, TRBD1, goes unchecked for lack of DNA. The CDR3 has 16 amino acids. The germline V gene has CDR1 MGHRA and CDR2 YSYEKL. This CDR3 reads CASSQDRHAAPYGYTF.

CDR3 protein: CASRPGRGEGYEQYF. This rearrangement joins TRBV7-2 to TRBJ2-7; TCRdb's assignment of TRBD2 cannot be checked, as there is no DNA. CDR3 length: 15 amino acids. CDR1 is SGHTA and CDR2 is FQGNSA in the germline V gene.

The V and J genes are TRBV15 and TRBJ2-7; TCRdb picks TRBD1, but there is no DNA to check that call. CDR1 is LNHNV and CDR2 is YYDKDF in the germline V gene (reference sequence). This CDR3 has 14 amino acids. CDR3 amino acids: CATSRDRGYGEQYF.

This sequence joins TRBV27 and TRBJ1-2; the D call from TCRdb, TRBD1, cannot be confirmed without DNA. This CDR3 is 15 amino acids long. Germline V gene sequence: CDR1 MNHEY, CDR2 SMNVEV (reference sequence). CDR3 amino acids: CASSRNVQSLHGYTF.

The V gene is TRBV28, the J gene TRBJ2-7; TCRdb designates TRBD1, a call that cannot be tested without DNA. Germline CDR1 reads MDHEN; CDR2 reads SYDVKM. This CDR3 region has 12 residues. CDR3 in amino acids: CASQGASYEQYF. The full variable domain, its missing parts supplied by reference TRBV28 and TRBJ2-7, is DVKVTQSSRYLVKRTGEKVFLECVQDMDHENMFWYRQDPGLGLRLIYFSYDVKMKEKGDIPEGYSVSREKKERFSLILESASTNQTSMYLCASQGASYEQYFGPGTRLTVT.

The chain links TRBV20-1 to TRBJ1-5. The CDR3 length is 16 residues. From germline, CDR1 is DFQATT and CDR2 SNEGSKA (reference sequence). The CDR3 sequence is CSARLAFEVSGQPQHF.

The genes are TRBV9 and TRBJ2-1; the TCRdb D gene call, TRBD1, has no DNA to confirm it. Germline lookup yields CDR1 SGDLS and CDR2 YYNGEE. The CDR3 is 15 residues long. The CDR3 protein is CASSLEGVSYNEQFF.

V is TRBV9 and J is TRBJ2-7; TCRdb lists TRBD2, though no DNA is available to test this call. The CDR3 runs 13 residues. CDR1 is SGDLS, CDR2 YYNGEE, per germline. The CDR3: CASSVTSGAEQYF.

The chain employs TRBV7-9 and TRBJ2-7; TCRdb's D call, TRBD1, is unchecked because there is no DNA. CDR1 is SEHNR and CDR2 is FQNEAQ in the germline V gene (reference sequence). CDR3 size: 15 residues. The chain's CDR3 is CASSSDRVYTYEQYF.

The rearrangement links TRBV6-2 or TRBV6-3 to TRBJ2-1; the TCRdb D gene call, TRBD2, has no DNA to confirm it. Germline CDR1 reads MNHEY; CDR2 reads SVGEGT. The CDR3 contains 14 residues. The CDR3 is CASSPAGGPDEQFF.

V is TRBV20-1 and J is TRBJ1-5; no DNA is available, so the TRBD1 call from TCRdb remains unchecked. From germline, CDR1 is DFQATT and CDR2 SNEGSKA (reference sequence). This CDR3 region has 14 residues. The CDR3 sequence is CSAADRGSNQPQHF.